These 29 T cell receptor beta chains originate from one sample sequenced in a study of cytomegalovirus exposure and HLA in healthy donors. The repertoire was sequenced with immunoSEQ multiplex PCR; TCRdb's copy has only in-frame clones and lacks some. The sample lists 100,000 to 150,000 clones, roughly 94% occurring once. The sequenced sample consisted of PBMCs. Receptor source: a woman under 30 in good health and CMV-seronegative.

The V call is TRBV5-1, the J call TRBJ1-1; D may be TRBD1 (5 bases). CDR1 and CDR2 (germline): SGHRS, YFSETQ. The V gene lost 4 bases and the J gene lost 2 bases, with 15 bases spanning the gap. CDR3 length equals 15 residues. This CDR3 is CASSRTRGPNTEAFF. The CDR3 coding sequence is TGCGCCAGCAGCCGCACAAGGGGCCCCAACACTGAAGCTTTCTTT.

The chain joins TRBV30 to TRBJ1-2; D uncertain. Trimming took off 5 bases at V and 6 bases at J, with 16 bases between the two ends. CDR3 length: 13 amino acids. Per the germline V gene, CDR1 is GTSNPN and CDR2 is SVGIG (reference sequence). The CDR3 nucleotides read TGTGCCTGGGACGCCTCGGGGAGGGATGGCTACACCTTC. This codes for CAWDASGRDGYTF.

The chain uses TRBV9 and TRBJ2-2, with D uncertain. The germline CDR1 and CDR2 sequences are SGDLS and YYNGEE. Trimming took off 2 bases at V and 2 bases at J, with 10 bases between the two ends. The CDR3 consists of 15 residues. For the CDR3, the DNA is TGTGCCAGCAGCGTTAGTGGAGACAACACCGGGGAGCTGTTTTTT. It yields the protein CASSVSGDNTGELFF.

The chain links TRBV2 to TRBJ2-1; 9 bases match TRBD2. The CDR3 length is 15 residues. Germline V gene lookup returns CDR1 SNHLY and CDR2 FYNNEI. V lost 4 bases, J lost 8 bases, and 9 bases stayed unmatched. This chain's CDR3 is CASSALSGSLYEQFF. In DNA, the CDR3 is TGTGCCAGCAGTGCCCTTAGCGGGAGCCTCTATGAGCAGTTCTTC.

The V call is TRBV30, the J call TRBJ2-1, with 8 bases that match TRBD2. This CDR3 contains 13 residues. Germline V gene lookup returns CDR1 GTSNPN and CDR2 SVGIG (reference sequence). V dropped 5 bases and J dropped 3; count of bases not matched to a gene: 3. CDR3 residues: CAWAGTSYNEQFF. CDR3 sequence (DNA): TGTGCCTGGGCCGGGACTAGCTACAATGAGCAGTTCTTC. Combining the CDR3 with reference TRBV30 and TRBJ2-1 gives the whole variable domain SQTIHQWPATLVQPVGSPLSLECTVEGTSNPNLYWYRQAAGRGLQLLFYSVGIGQISSEVPQNLSASRPQDRQFILSSKKLLLSDSGFYLCAWAGTSYNEQFFGPGTRLTVL.

The chain employs TRBV6-5 and TRBJ2-7, with 9 bases that match TRBD2. Per the germline V gene, CDR1 is MNHEY and CDR2 is SVGAGI. The V and J ends lost 6 bases and 6 bases, in that order; junction bases with no gene match: 9. There are 14 residues in the CDR3. The CDR3 loop reads CASRQPGLAGEQYF. CDR3 coding DNA: TGTGCCAGCAGACAACCGGGACTAGCAGGCGAGCAGTACTTC.

The CDR3: CASRVGRQETQYF. The CDR3 DNA is TGTGCCAGCAGGGTGGGGCGCCAAGAGACCCAGTACTTC. The chain couples TRBV28 to TRBJ2-5, with D perhaps matching TRBD1 (5 bases). This CDR3 has 13 amino acids. Trimming took off 6 bases at V and 1 base at J, with 9 bases between the two ends. Germline V gene sequence: CDR1 MDHEN, CDR2 SYDVKM. The full variable domain, completed using reference TRBV28 and TRBJ2-5, is DVKVTQSSRYLVKRTGEKVFLECVQDMDHENMFWYRQDPGLGLRLIYFSYDVKMKEKGDIPEGYSVSREKKERFSLILESASTNQTSMYLCASRVGRQETQYFGPGTRLLVL.

V and J are TRBV11-2 and TRBJ2-7; 8 bases are a match to TRBD1. The CDR3 extends over 15 amino acids. Germline loops: CDR1 SGHAT, CDR2 FQNNGV. Trimming cost V 5 bases and J 6 bases; bases outside gene matches: 12. CDR3 DNA: TGTGCCAGCAGCCTCGAGAGGACAGGGATGTTCGAGCAGTACTTC. Translating it yields CASSLERTGMFEQYF.

V usage is TRBV5-1 and J usage is TRBJ1-1; D might be TRBD1 (6 bases). This CDR3 comprises 13 residues. Per germline, CDR1 SGHRS and CDR2 YFSETQ. Between the trimmed V and J ends, which lost 8 bases and 2 bases, there was a span of 13 bases. The CDR3 spells CASSPTGNTEAFF. The CDR3 DNA reads as TGCGCCAGTTCCCCGACAGGTAACACTGAAGCTTTCTTT.

The chain joins TRBV29-1 to TRBJ1-5; tentatively, D is TRBD1 (6 bases). The CDR3 runs to 13 residues. Between the trimmed V and J ends, which lost 4 bases and 5 bases, there was a span of 12 bases. Germline values: CDR1 SQVTM, CDR2 ANQGSEA. DNA of the CDR3: TGCAGCGTTGGAAGGGGGGGAGATCAGCCCCAGCATTTT. This codes for CSVGRGGDQPQHF.

This chain uses TRBV6-6 with TRBJ2-2; 10 nucleotides line up with TRBD1. The CDR3 covers 16 residues. CDR1 and CDR2 from the germline V gene are MNHNY and SVGAGI (reference sequence). With 0 bases clipped from V and 8 bases from J, the junction kept 6 bases outside the gene matches. CDR3: CASSYSGTGVRGELFF. CDR3 nucleotides: TGTGCCAGCAGTTACTCCGGGACAGGGGTACGGGGGGAGCTGTTTTTT.

This rearrangement joins TRBV28 to TRBJ2-7; D not certain. Germline V lookup: CDR1 MDHEN, CDR2 SYDVKM. The CDR3 has 13 amino acids. V lost 3 bases to trimming and J lost 0 bases, with 6 bases between them. The CDR3 DNA reads as TGTGCCAGCAGTTTCCGTCCCTCCTACGAGCAGTACTTC. As protein: CASSFRPSYEQYF.

This rearrangement joins TRBV30 to TRBJ2-3, with D possibly matching TRBD1 (6 bases). With 4 bases removed from V and 3 bases from J, the gap between germline ends came to 17 bases. The CDR3 sequence is 15 residues long. Germline V CDR1 and CDR2: GTSNPN, SVGIG (reference sequence). The CDR3 DNA reads TGTGCCTGGACCTACAGGGAGTTTTTGACAGATACGCAGTATTTT. This translates into CAWTYREFLTDTQYF. The full variable domain, rest sourced from reference TRBV30 and TRBJ2-3, is SQTIHQWPATLVQPVGSPLSLECTVEGTSNPNLYWYRQAAGRGLQLLFYSVGIGQISSEVPQNLSASRPQDRQFILSSKKLLLSDSGFYLCAWTYREFLTDTQYFGPGTRLTVL.

The chain couples TRBV30 to TRBJ1-1; TRBD1 might be the D (6 bases). Trimming took off 5 bases at V and 6 bases at J, with 13 bases between the two ends. This CDR3 has 12 amino acids. Germline CDR1 is GTSNPN and CDR2 is SVGIG (reference sequence). This CDR3 is CAWEGGAAEAFF. In DNA form, the CDR3 reads TGTGCCTGGGAGGGGGGGGCCGCTGAAGCTTTCTTT.

The chain employs TRBV29-1 and TRBJ1-3; D gene ambiguous. The CDR3 is made up of 14 amino acids. Per germline, CDR1 SQVTM and CDR2 ANQGSEA. V was shortened by 1 base and J by 1 base, with 8 bases between the two germline ends. This CDR3 reads CSVEVTGSGNTIYF. CDR3 coding DNA: TGCAGCGTTGAAGTAACGGGTTCTGGAAACACCATATATTTT.

The rearrangement links TRBV4-1 to TRBJ1-1, with no clear D. Looked up from germline, CDR1 is MGHRA and CDR2 is YSYEKL. The CDR3 has 15 amino acids. Between the trimmed V and J ends, which lost 6 bases and 3 bases, there was a span of 17 bases. The CDR3 reads CASSLTGSGDTEAFF. CDR3 DNA sequence: TGCGCCAGCAGTCTAACGGGGTCCGGGGACACTGAAGCTTTCTTT.

The chain couples TRBV2 to TRBJ2-3, with TRBD2 identical over 10 bases. The CDR3 loop spans 15 amino acids. Germline V lookup: CDR1 SNHLY, CDR2 FYNNEI. With 9 bases clipped from V and 1 base from J, the junction kept 7 bases outside the gene matches. This CDR3 is CASEERGGGTDTQYF. The CDR3 DNA reads as TGTGCCAGTGAGGAGCGGGGGGGCGGCACAGATACGCAGTATTTT.

This clone has only one observation. The chain uses TRBV30 and TRBJ2-7; 10 bases agree with TRBD2. V was clipped by 7 bases and J by 4 bases; unmatched bases: 7. Per the germline V gene, CDR1 is GTSNPN and CDR2 is SVGIG (reference sequence). The CDR3 loop spans 13 amino acids. The DNA of the CDR3 is TGTGCCTCTGGGGAACTAGCGGGATACGAGCAGTACTTC. This sequence encodes CASGELAGYEQYF.

V usage is TRBV30 and J usage is TRBJ1-2; the D is unclear. The length of the CDR3 is 15 residues. CDR1 is GTSNPN and CDR2 is SVGIG in the germline V gene (reference sequence). Trimming cost V 4 bases and J 1 base, with 16 bases left between them. Written as DNA, the CDR3 is TGTGCCTGGACCCTACAGCGGTGGGGTAACTATGGCTACACCTTC. Amino acid sequence: CAWTLQRWGNYGYTF.

The V gene is TRBV6-5, the J gene TRBJ2-7, with a possible D match to TRBD1 (5 bases). This CDR3 has 14 amino acids. Trimming left V 5 bases short and J 3 bases short, with 14 bases between. Per the germline V gene, CDR1 is MNHEY and CDR2 is SVGAGI. The CDR3 sequence is CASSQTEILYEQYF. In DNA form, the CDR3 reads TGTGCCAGCAGTCAGACAGAAATTCTCTACGAGCAGTACTTC.

CDR3: CASSVEGQGGTGELFF. The DNA of the CDR3 is TGTGCCAGCAGCGTAGAGGGACAGGGGGGGACCGGGGAGCTGTTTTTT. The chain combines TRBV9 with TRBJ2-2, with 11 bases matching TRBD1. Trimming took 0 bases from V and 5 from J; bases not matched to a gene: 3. This CDR3 spans 16 amino acids. Germline CDR1 reads SGDLS; CDR2 reads YYNGEE.

The chain recombines TRBV29-1 with TRBJ1-2, with 7 bases matching TRBD1. Germline V gene sequence: CDR1 SQVTM, CDR2 ANQGSEA. V gave up 6 bases and J gave up 2 bases; unmatched junction bases: 6. This CDR3 has 13 amino acids. The CDR3 reads CSVTTGRNYGYTF. The DNA for the CDR3 is TGCAGCGTAACGACAGGGCGAAACTATGGCTACACCTTC.

This chain links TRBV5-4 with TRBJ2-3; a weak D match, TRBD1 (6 bases). This CDR3 comprises 14 residues. Germline lookup yields CDR1 SGHNT and CDR2 YYREEE (reference sequence). The V and J ends lost 1 base and 2 bases respectively, with 8 bases between them. The CDR3 protein is CASSLRTDTDTQYF. The CDR3 nucleotides are TGTGCCAGCAGCTTGAGGACAGACACAGATACGCAGTATTTT.

The chain combines TRBV27 with TRBJ1-4; TRBD1 might be the D (5 bases). V was cut by 2 bases and J by 3 bases, with 7 bases left in between. The CDR3 length is 14 residues. CDR1 and CDR2 (germline): MNHEY, SMNVEV (reference sequence). The CDR3 loop is CASSLQGPNEKLFF. DNA of the CDR3: TGTGCCAGCAGTTTACAGGGTCCTAATGAAAAACTGTTTTTT. The full variable domain, its missing parts supplied by reference TRBV27 and TRBJ1-4, is EAQVTQNPRYLITVTGKKLTVTCSQNMNHEYMSWYRQDPGLGLRQIYYSMNVEVTDKGDVPEGYKVSRKEKRNFPLILESPSPNQTSLYFCASSLQGPNEKLFFGSGTQLSVL.

On this clone itself: Other DNA sequences of this sample code for an identical CDR3. V gene TRBV18 combines with J gene TRBJ1-2; D gene uncertain. The length of the CDR3 is 13 residues. Germline CDR1 KGHSH, CDR2 LQKENI. Trimming left V 2 bases short and J 2 bases short, with 6 bases between. CDR3 nucleotide sequence: TGTGCCAGCTCACCAGGGCAGAACTATGGCTACACCTTC. Amino acids: CASSPGQNYGYTF.

The V and J genes are TRBV5-1 and TRBJ2-1; D gene uncertain. The germline V gene has CDR1 SGHRS and CDR2 YFSETQ. V was cut by 0 bases and J by 0 bases, with 13 bases left in between. CDR3 length: 17 residues. Written as DNA, the CDR3 is TGCGCCAGCAGCTTGGATTTGCGGCAGAGCTCCTACAATGAGCAGTTCTTC. It specifies CASSLDLRQSSYNEQFF.

The V call is TRBV29-1, the J call TRBJ2-3; weak D call: TRBD2 (5 bases). CDR3 size: 12 residues. CDR1 and CDR2 from the germline V gene are SQVTM and ANQGSEA. Trimming pared 3 bases from V and 5 bases from J, leaving 9 bases between. The CDR3 is CSVDSGLDTQYF. The CDR3 bases are TGCAGCGTTGACAGCGGCCTAGATACGCAGTATTTT.

The chain has TRBV7-2 and TRBJ2-7; 12 bases are shared with TRBD2. Germline CDR1 and CDR2: SGHTA and FQGNSA. The CDR3 sequence is 14 residues long. Trimming removed 5 bases from V and 2 bases from J; junction bases left unmatched: 1. CDR3 protein: CASSGLAGPYEQYF. The CDR3, as DNA: TGTGCCAGCAGCGGACTAGCGGGGCCCTACGAGCAGTACTTC. Full variable domain (missing parts from reference TRBV7-2 and TRBJ2-7): GAGVSQSPSNKVTEKGKDVELRCDPISGHTALYWYRQSLGQGLEFLIYFQGNSAPDKSGLPSDRFSAERTGGSVSTLTIQRTQQEDSAVYLCASSGLAGPYEQYFGPGTRLTVT.

The J gene is TRBJ1-1, the V gene TRBV7-2; maybe TRBD1 (5 bases). V was trimmed by 5 bases and J by 1 base, leaving 11 bases between them. The CDR3 totals 14 residues. The germline V gene has CDR1 SGHTA and CDR2 FQGNSA. The CDR3 sequence: CASSATDRNTEAFF. For the CDR3, the DNA is TGTGCCAGCAGCGCGACCGACAGGAACACTGAAGCTTTCTTT.